Listed here are 12 T cell receptor beta chains from one sample, sequenced in a study of blood T cell repertoires in COVID-19 (dated by TCRdb to the early 2020s). The library was built by means of the immunoSEQ multiplex PCR assay. TCRdb retrieved this table from immuneACCESS and kept in-frame rearrangements only. Not all clones are present; in checked studies, unresolved V genes account for under half, and no reason is known for the remainder. Counted in this sample were 85,000 to 100,000 clones; 70% to 90% of them appeared once. 10% to 15% of the sample belongs to the ten largest clones. The sequenced sample consisted of peripheral blood. Receptor source: a woman in her fifties or sixties in a cohort sampled during active or convalescent COVID-19.

The V call is TRBV11-2, the J call TRBJ2-1; 9 bases map to TRBD2. Germline trimming cut 7 bases from V and 8 bases from J; bases unmatched to any gene: 15. The CDR3 has 16 amino acids. The germline V gene encodes CDR1 SGHAT and CDR2 FQNNGV. In nucleotides, the CDR3 is TGTGCCAGCACCCGGGCTGGTGCAGCGGGGGGATATGAGCAGTTCTTC. Its protein product is CASTRAGAAGGYEQFF. Filled out from reference TRBV11-2 and TRBJ2-1, the complete variable domain reads EAGVAQSPRYKIIEKRQSVAFWCNPISGHATLYWYQQILGQGPKLLIQFQNNGVVDDSQLPKDRFSAERLKGVDSTLKIQPAKLEDSAVYLCASTRAGAAGGYEQFFGPGTRLTVL.

The V and J genes are TRBV6-4 and TRBJ1-2, with 8 bases matching TRBD1. CDR1 and CDR2 (germline): MRHNA, SNTAGT. The CDR3 is made up of 14 amino acids. Trimming at V came to 6 bases and at J to 3 bases, leaving 6 bases not matched to a gene. The CDR3 nucleotides read TGTGCCAGCAGCAACGGACAGGGCGACTATGGCTACACCTTC. As protein: CASSNGQGDYGYTF.

V gene TRBV3-1 (or the pseudogene TRBV3-2) combines with J gene TRBJ1-2, with a weak D call TRBD1 (6 bases). CDR3 length: 13 amino acids. The V end was cut by 3 bases, the J end by 7 bases, with 12 bases between. The V gene's germline CDR1 is LGHDT and CDR2 YNNKEL (reference sequence). DNA for the CDR3: TGTGCCAGCAGCCAGGGGGCGGATTCTGGCTACACCTTC. As protein: CASSQGADSGYTF.

The genes are TRBV7-8 and TRBJ1-1; 7 nucleotides line up with TRBD1. The CDR3 runs 14 residues. V lost 1 base and J lost 5; bases outside the gene matches: 4. CDR1 is SGHVS and CDR2 is FQNEAQ in the germline V gene. The CDR3 protein is CASSLDHRGTEAFF. The CDR3, as DNA: TGTGCCAGCAGCTTAGACCACAGGGGAACTGAAGCTTTCTTT.

The V gene is TRBV7-2, the J gene TRBJ1-5; 7 nucleotides agree with TRBD1. CDR1 is SGHTA and CDR2 is FQGNSA in the germline V gene. Trimming at V came to 5 bases and at J to 4 bases, leaving 5 bases not matched to a gene. This CDR3 is 14 amino acids long. For the CDR3, the DNA is TGTGCCAGCAGCGATCGGGACAGTAATCAGCCCCAGCATTTT. Translating it yields CASSDRDSNQPQHF.

CDR3 loop: CAWSFGGNTEAFF. The CDR3 DNA reads TGTGCCTGGAGTTTCGGAGGGAACACTGAAGCTTTCTTT. The rearrangement joins TRBV30 to TRBJ1-1; D not resolved. The V and J ends lost 2 bases and 1 base respectively, with 8 bases between them. Germline V lookup: CDR1 GTSNPN, CDR2 SVGIG (reference sequence). This CDR3 comprises 13 residues.

The chain combines TRBV6-5 with TRBJ2-3; TRBD1 might be the D (6 bases). Germline CDR1 reads MNHEY; CDR2 reads SVGAGI. Trimming took off 7 bases at V and 4 bases at J, with 18 bases between the two ends. This CDR3 comprises 15 residues. This CDR3 is CASKSTGLTPDTQYF. The CDR3, as DNA: TGTGCCAGCAAATCGACAGGCCTCACACCAGATACGCAGTATTTT.

Points on this clone: The germline gene is not matched at one end of the junction; a read error may be the cause. V gene TRBV9 combines with J gene TRBJ2-5, with 10 bases that match TRBD2. The CDR3 extends over 15 amino acids. Germline values: CDR1 SGDLS, CDR2 YYNGEE. Here the CDR3 DNA reads TGTGCCAGCACCGTAGCGGGAGGAAGCCAAGAGACCCAGTACTTC. Protein: CASTVAGGSQETQYF. Supplemented by reference TRBV9 and TRBJ2-5, the full variable domain reads DSGVTQTPKHLITATGQRVTLRCSPRSGDLSVYWYQQSLDQGLQFLIQYYNGEERAKGNILERFSAQQFPDLHSELNLSSLELGDSALYFCASTVAGGSQETQYFGPGTRLLVL.

The V and J genes are TRBV9 and TRBJ1-6; 9 bases align to TRBD1. Trimming took 7 bases from V and 6 from J; bases not matched to a gene: 8. Per germline, CDR1 SGDLS and CDR2 YYNGEE. The CDR3 sequence is 15 residues long. CDR3 in DNA: TGTGCCAGCGGGGGAGGACAGGGGACTAATTCACCCCTCCACTTT. It is translated as CASGGGQGTNSPLHF.

The CDR3 DNA is TGTGCCACCAGGTCTAGCGTATCAGATACGCAGTATTTT. Translating it yields CATRSSVSDTQYF. The chain recombines TRBV24-1 with TRBJ2-3; a possible D gene is TRBD2 (6 bases). Trimming shortened V by 7 bases and J by 4 bases, and 11 bases separated the two germline ends. The CDR3 length is 13 residues. The germline gives CDR1 KGHDR, CDR2 SFDVKD.

V and J are TRBV19 and TRBJ1-1, with D perhaps TRBD1 (5 bases). Germline CDR1 and CDR2: LNHDA and SQIVND (reference sequence). The V end lost 3 bases, the J end lost 0 bases, and 14 bases lay between the germline ends. This CDR3 comprises 16 residues. DNA of the CDR3: TGTGCCAGTAGTATCAGGGTGGATCAGATGAACACTGAAGCTTTCTTT. Protein: CASSIRVDQMNTEAFF.

V is TRBV9 and J is TRBJ1-2; D remains ambiguous. From germline, CDR1 is SGDLS and CDR2 YYNGEE. Trimming pared 3 bases from V and 4 bases from J, leaving 7 bases between. This CDR3 contains 12 residues. The CDR3 DNA follows: TGTGCCAGCAGCGCCCAGGCCTATGGCTACACCTTC. It codes for CASSAQAYGYTF.